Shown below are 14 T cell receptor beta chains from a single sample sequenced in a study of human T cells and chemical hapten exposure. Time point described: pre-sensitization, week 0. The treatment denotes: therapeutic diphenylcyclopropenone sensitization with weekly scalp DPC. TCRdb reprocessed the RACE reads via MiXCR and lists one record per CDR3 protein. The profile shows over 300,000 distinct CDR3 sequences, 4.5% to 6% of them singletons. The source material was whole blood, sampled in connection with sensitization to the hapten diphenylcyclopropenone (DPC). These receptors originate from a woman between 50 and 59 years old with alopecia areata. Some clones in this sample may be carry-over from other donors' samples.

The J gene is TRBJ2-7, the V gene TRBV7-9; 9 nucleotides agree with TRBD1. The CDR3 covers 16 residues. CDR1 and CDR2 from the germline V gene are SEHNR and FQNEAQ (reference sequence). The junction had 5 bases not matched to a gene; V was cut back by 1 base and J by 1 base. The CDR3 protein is CASSLVTGTGSYEQYF. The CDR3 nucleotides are TGTGCCAGCAGCTTAGTGACCGGGACAGGGTCCTACGAGCAGTACTTC.

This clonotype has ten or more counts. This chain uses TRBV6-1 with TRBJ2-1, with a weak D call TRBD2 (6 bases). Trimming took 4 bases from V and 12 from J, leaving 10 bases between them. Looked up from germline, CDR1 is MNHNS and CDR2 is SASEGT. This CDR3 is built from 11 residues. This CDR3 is CASSVSGWQFF. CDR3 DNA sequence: TGTGCCAGCAGTGTTAGCGGATGGCAGTTCTTC.

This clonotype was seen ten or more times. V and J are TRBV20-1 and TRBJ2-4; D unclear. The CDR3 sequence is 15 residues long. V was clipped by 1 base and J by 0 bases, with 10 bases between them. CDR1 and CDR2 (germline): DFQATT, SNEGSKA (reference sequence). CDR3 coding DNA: TGCAGTGCTAGAGCCGCCGAGCTAGCCAAAAACATTCAGTACTTC. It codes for CSARAAELAKNIQYF.

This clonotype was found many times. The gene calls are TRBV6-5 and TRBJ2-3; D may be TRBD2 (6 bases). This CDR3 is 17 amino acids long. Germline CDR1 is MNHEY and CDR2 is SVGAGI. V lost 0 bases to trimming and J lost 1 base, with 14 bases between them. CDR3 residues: CASSYSSGLKGTDTQYF. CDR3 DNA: TGTGCCAGCAGTTACTCGTCGGGACTCAAAGGCACAGATACGCAGTATTTT.

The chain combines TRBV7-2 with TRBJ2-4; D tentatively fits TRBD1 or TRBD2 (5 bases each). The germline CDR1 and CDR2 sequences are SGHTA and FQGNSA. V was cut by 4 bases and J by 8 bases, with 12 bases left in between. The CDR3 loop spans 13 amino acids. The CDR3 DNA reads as TGTGCCAGCAGCTCCTCCCGGGGCTACATTCAGTACTTC. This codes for CASSSSRGYIQYF.

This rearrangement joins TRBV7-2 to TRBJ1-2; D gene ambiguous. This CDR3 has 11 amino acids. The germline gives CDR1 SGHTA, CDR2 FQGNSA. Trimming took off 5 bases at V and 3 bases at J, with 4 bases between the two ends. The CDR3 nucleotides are TGTGCCAGCAGCCTTGACTATGGCTACACCTTC. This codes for CASSLDYGYTF. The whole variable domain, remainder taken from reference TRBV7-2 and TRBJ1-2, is GAGVSQSPSNKVTEKGKDVELRCDPISGHTALYWYRQSLGQGLEFLIYFQGNSAPDKSGLPSDRFSAERTGGSVSTLTIQRTQQEDSAVYLCASSLDYGYTFGSGTRLTVV.

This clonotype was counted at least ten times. The CDR3 spells CASSPQRGPGELFF. The CDR3, as DNA: TGTGCCAGCTCACCCCAGAGGGGACCCGGGGAGCTGTTTTTT. J is TRBJ2-2 and V is TRBV18; D is perhaps TRBD1 or TRBD2 (5 bases each). V was trimmed by 3 bases and J by 6 bases, leaving 11 bases between them. This CDR3 has 14 residues. Germline V gene lookup returns CDR1 KGHSH and CDR2 LQKENI.

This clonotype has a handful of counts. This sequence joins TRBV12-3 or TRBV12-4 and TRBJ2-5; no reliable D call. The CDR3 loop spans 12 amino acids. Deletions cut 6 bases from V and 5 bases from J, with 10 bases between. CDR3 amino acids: CASRVPGETQYF. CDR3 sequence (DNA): TGTGCCAGCAGGGTCCCCGGGGAGACCCAGTACTTC.

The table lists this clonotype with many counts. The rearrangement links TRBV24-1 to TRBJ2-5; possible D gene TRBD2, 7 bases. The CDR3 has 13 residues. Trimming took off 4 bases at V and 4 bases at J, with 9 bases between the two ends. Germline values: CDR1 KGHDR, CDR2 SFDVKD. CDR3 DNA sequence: TGTGCCACCAGTGACGGGGGGCCAGAGACCCAGTACTTC. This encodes CATSDGGPETQYF.

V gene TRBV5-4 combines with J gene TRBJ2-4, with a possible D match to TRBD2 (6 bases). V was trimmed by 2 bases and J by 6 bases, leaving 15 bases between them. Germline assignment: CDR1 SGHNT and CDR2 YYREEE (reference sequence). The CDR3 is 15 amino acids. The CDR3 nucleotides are TGTGCCAGCAGCTTCGGGACTGACCGGGGAAACATTCAGTACTTC. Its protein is CASSFGTDRGNIQYF.

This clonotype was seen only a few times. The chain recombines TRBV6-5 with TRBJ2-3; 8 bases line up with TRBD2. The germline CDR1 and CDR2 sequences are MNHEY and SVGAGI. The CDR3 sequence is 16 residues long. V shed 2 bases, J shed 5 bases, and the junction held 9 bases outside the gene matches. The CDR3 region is CASSYTAGAKVDTQYF. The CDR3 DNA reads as TGTGCCAGCAGTTACACAGCGGGGGCCAAGGTAGATACGCAGTATTTT.

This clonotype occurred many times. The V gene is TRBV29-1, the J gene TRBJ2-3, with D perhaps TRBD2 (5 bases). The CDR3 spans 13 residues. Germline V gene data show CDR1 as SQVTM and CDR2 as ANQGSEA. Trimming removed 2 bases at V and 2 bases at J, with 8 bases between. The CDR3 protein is CSVERTSTDTQYF. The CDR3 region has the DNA TGCAGCGTTGAAAGGACTTCCACAGATACGCAGTATTTT.

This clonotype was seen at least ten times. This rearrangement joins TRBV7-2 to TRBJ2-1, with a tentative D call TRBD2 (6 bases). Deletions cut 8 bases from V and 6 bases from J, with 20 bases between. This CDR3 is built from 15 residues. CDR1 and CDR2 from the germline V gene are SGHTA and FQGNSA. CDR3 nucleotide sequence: TGTGCCAGCGGGACCTGGAGGGAGGTGAGCAATGAGCAGTTCTTC. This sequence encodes CASGTWREVSNEQFF. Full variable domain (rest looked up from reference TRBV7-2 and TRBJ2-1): GAGVSQSPSNKVTEKGKDVELRCDPISGHTALYWYRQSLGQGLEFLIYFQGNSAPDKSGLPSDRFSAERTGGSVSTLTIQRTQQEDSAVYLCASGTWREVSNEQFFGPGTRLTVL.

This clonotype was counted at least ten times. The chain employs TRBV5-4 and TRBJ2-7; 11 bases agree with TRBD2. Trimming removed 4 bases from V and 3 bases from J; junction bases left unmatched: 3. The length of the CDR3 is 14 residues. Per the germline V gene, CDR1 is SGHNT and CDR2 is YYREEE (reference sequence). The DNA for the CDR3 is TGTGCCAGCAGCCCGGGACTAGCGGACTACGAGCAGTACTTC. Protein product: CASSPGLADYEQYF.